The rows below give T cell receptor beta chains drawn from one sample of a study of T cells in Graves' hyperthyroidism and ophthalmopathy. In TCRdb, the multiplex PCR reads were re-called with MiXCR into one record per CDR3 protein. The sample has 300,000 to 450,000 distinct CDR3 sequences, around a sixth seen once. Sample: blood. Source of these receptors: a woman younger than 35 with Graves' hyperthyroidism that later progressed to Graves' ophthalmopathy. CDR3s include the opening cysteine and the closing phenylalanine or tryptophan. A D gene is named only where the DNA matches it firmly. Clone size, where shown, is once, few, many, or a class for clones that have expanded.

clone size	J gene	D gene	V gene	CDR3 DNA	CDR3 protein
many	TRBJ2-1	TRBD2	TRBV7-9	TGTGCCAGCGTCCCGGGACTAGGTACCAATGAGCAGTTCTTC	CASVPGLGTNEQFF
many	TRBJ1-1	-	TRBV12-3/TRBV12-4	TGTGCCAGCAGACTACTTCTCAAGGGGAGACTCGCTGAAGCTTTCTTT	CASRLLLKGRLAEAFF
few	TRBJ2-7	-	TRBV6-1	TGTGCCAGCAGGCCCACCCGGGAGCCCCCGCTTCACGAGCAGTACTTC	CASRPTREPPLHEQYF
few	TRBJ2-7	TRBD2	TRBV19	TGTGCCAGTAGTACTCCCGGGACTAGAAAATACGAGCAGTACTTC	CASSTPGTRKYEQYF
-	TRBJ1-2	-	TRBV5-5	TGTGCCAGCAGCTTGGCCAACCCCGTTTTCCCGTCAGGGAGAGGAGTTGCTGGCTACACCTTC	CASSLANPVFPSGRGVAGYTF
-	TRBJ2-5	-	TRBV4-1	TGTGCCAGCAGCCAAGTTGCTGGGGGGCGCTGGGAGACCCAGTACTTC	CASSQVAGGRWETQYF
many	TRBJ2-1	-	TRBV20-1	TGCAGTGCTAGAGATCGGGGTACTCCATTCCCTGAGCAGTTCTTC	CSARDRGTPFPEQFF
many	TRBJ1-5	-	TRBV7-8	TGTGCCAGCAGCTTAGCAGGGTACGGACCTAATCAGCCCCAGCATTTT	CASSLAGYGPNQPQHF
many	TRBJ2-5	TRBD2	TRBV6-1	TGTGCCAGCAGCCGACTAGCGGGGGACGAAGAGACCCAGTACTTC	CASSRLAGDEETQYF
-	TRBJ2-1	-	TRBV20-1	TGCAGTGCTAGGCCCCCCCTCGGGGAGCAGTTCTTC	CSARPPLGEQFF
many	TRBJ1-2	-	TRBV3-1	TGTGCCAGCAGCCCACTAGGGGGGCGAGTGGATGGCTACACCTTC	CASSPLGGRVDGYTF
many	TRBJ2-5	-	TRBV6-2/TRBV6-3	TGTGCCAGCAGTTATAGGACTTACCGCCCATTCAAAGAGACCCAGTACTTC	CASSYRTYRPFKETQYF
many	TRBJ2-1	-	TRBV29-1	TGCAGCGTCGACCCCGGTTACTCCTACAATGAGCAGTTCTTC	CSVDPGYSYNEQFF
many	TRBJ2-3	-	TRBV30	TGTGCCTGGAGCCCTGGGGGGAGCACAGATACGCAGTATTTT	CAWSPGGSTDTQYF
-	TRBJ2-1	TRBD1	TRBV5-6	TGTGCCAGCAGCTTGGAGGGGGCGTCCTACAATGAGCAGTTCTTC	CASSLEGASYNEQFF
-	TRBJ2-7	-	TRBV5-1	TGCGCCAGCCGGCCGCCCGGGGTCTACGAGCAGTACTTC	CASRPPGVYEQYF
many	TRBJ2-1	-	TRBV7-2	TGTGCCAGCAGCTTAGCAAGGGGTGTCTACAATGAGCAGTTCTTC	CASSLARGVYNEQFF
many	TRBJ2-6	-	TRBV2	TGTGCCAGCAGTGTAGGGCGTCTGGTAGCCAACGTCCTGACTTTC	CASSVGRLVANVLTF
few	TRBJ2-5	TRBD1	TRBV11-1	TGTGCCAGCAGGAAAACAGGGGTGCGGGAGACCCAGTACTTC	CASRKTGVRETQYF
many	TRBJ2-7	TRBD1	TRBV28	TGTGCCAGCAGTCTATCAAGTCTTGTTACAGGGGACGAGCAGTACTTC	CASSLSSLVTGDEQYF
many	TRBJ1-5	TRBD1	TRBV12-3/TRBV12-4	TGTGCCAGCAGCCGGACAGGGGGCAATCAGCCCCAGCATTTT	CASSRTGGNQPQHF
many	TRBJ2-5	TRBD1	TRBV18	TGTGCCAGCTCACCTCAGGACAGGGTGACCCAGTACTTC	CASSPQDRVTQYF
-	TRBJ2-3	-	TRBV3-2	TGTGCCAGCAGCCAAGAAGGAGGGGGAGGCACAGATACGCAGTATTTT	CASSQEGGGGTDTQYF
-	TRBJ1-6	TRBD1	TRBV6-1	TGTGCCAGCAATCGGCCGGGACAGGGGAATTCACCCCTCCACTTT	CASNRPGQGNSPLHF
many	TRBJ2-7	-	TRBV7-8	TGTGCCAGCAGCCCAACCGGACAGCCACCCTACGAGCAGTACTTC	CASSPTGQPPYEQYF
few	TRBJ1-3	-	TRBV18	TGTGCCAGCTCACCGCGGGGGCTGAACTCTGGAAACACCATATATTTT	CASSPRGLNSGNTIYF
few	TRBJ2-7	-	TRBV20-1	TGCAGTGCTAGTCCGGACAAAGGCTATGATTCCTACGAGCAGTACTTC	CSASPDKGYDSYEQYF
many	TRBJ2-3	TRBD1	TRBV5-5	TGTGCCAGCAGCGCTCGACAGGGGCGGGATACGCAGTATTTT	CASSARQGRDTQYF
many	TRBJ1-2	-	TRBV2	TGTGCCAGCAGTGAATGGAGGCAGGGGTGGATCTATGGCTACACCTTC	CASSEWRQGWIYGYTF
-	TRBJ2-1	-	TRBV20-1	TGCAGTGCTAGTTCTTTAGGACGTCTAGAGCAGTTCTTC	CSASSLGRLEQFF
few	TRBJ1-3	-	TRBV27	TGTGCCAGCAGTTCCCGAAGGAGCAGTGGAAACACCATATATTTT	CASSSRRSSGNTIYF
many	TRBJ2-7	TRBD1	TRBV20-1	TGCAGTGCTACGACAGGGACCGAGCAGTACTTC	CSATTGTEQYF
many	TRBJ1-2	-	TRBV20-1	TGCAGTGCTAGCAATGGCTACACCTTC	CSASNGYTF